The clone carrying this TCR beta chain was found many times. Being one base from a much bigger clone, this may be a read error. The CDR3 totals 16 residues. CDR1 is SGHRS, CDR2 YFSETQ, per germline. With 0 bases clipped from V and 0 bases from J, the junction kept 0 bases outside the gene matches. The sample belongs to a study of T cells in Graves' hyperthyroidism and ophthalmopathy. Amplification yielded TCR beta CDR3 regions, with RNA transcripts as the source. The TCR CDR3 was amplified in a first-round RT-PCR using the HTBI primer set. From the multiplex PCR reads, TCRdb called clonotypes with MiXCR, one entry per CDR3 protein. This sample carries about 520,000 distinct CDR3 sequences, approximately 25% of them seen once, and the ten largest clones take about 10%.

This TCR was sampled from a woman aged 30 to 39 with Graves' ophthalmopathy. Sequencing used blood. The chain employs TRBV5-1 and TRBJ2-6, with TRBD1 matching 7 bases. CDR3 in DNA: TGCGCCAGCAGCTTGGGACAGGGCTCTGGGGCCAACGTCCTGACTTTC. Protein sequence: CASSLGQGSGANVLTF.